Below, one T cell receptor (beta chain) is given with its context. Its antigen is currently unknown. Unique molecular identifiers featured in each of the TCR beta cDNA libraries. Each batch of about 0.9 to 10 million T cells produced 400,000 to 650,000 cDNA molecules. Each CDR3 protein is one row after TCRdb ran MiXCR on the PCR reads. The sample holds 350,000 to 450,000 distinct CDR3 sequences, around a third seen once. This record belongs to a study of post-analysis software for immune sequencing data. Overall study context: The patients showed relapsing-remitting, secondary progressive and progressive-relapsing multiple sclerosis courses. Study-level findings and limits: Pronounced co-clustering by F measure was evident among identically batched samples. Controls showed lower frequencies than patients for roughly 5 TRBV segments, and TRBV5-6, TRBV5-1 and TRBV20-1 were among these.

The V gene lost 7 bases and the J gene lost 5 bases, with 10 bases spanning the gap. Germline V gives CDR1 SGHTS, CDR2 YDEGEE. The CDR3 length is 13 residues. The TCR comes from a girl aged 10-17 years with multiple sclerosis. The V gene is TRBV5-8, the J gene TRBJ2-6, with a tentative D call TRBD1 (6 bases). The sample consisted of blood. CDR3 sequence reads: CASVGDRANVLTF. The CDR3 nucleotides read TGTGCCAGCGTGGGGGACAGGGCCAACGTCCTGACTTTC.